The 28 T cell receptor beta chains below come from one sample, sequenced in a study of blood T cell repertoires in COVID-19. TCRdb's copy holds only in-frame clones and misses some; the assay was immunoSEQ multiplex PCR. The sample includes about 180,000 clones, 80% to 90% of them seen just once. Sequenced material: peripheral blood. The receptors were gathered from a human donor with active or convalescent COVID-19. The donor label of this sample is uncertain.

The chain employs TRBV7-9 and TRBJ1-2, with D perhaps TRBD1 (6 bases). CDR3 length equals 15 residues. Trimming left V 7 bases short and J 7 bases short, with 22 bases between. The germline CDR1 and CDR2 sequences are SEHNR and FQNEAQ (reference sequence). Written as DNA, the CDR3 is TGTGCCAGCAAAGAAGGGGGACGGCAACAAGGTGGCTACACCTTC. Protein product: CASKEGGRQQGGYTF.

The chain has TRBV18 and TRBJ1-4; D may be TRBD1 (5 bases). The V and J ends lost 3 bases and 4 bases respectively, with 9 bases between them. The germline V gene encodes CDR1 KGHSH and CDR2 LQKENI. The CDR3 covers 14 residues. CDR3 DNA: TGTGCCAGCTCACCTCCCGGGGGTAATGAAAAACTGTTTTTT. It is translated as CASSPPGGNEKLFF.

This clone was detected ten times or more. This chain uses TRBV5-1 with TRBJ1-1; D is unresolved. Germline V gives CDR1 SGHRS, CDR2 YFSETQ. This CDR3 spans 13 amino acids. V was trimmed by 4 bases and J by 4 bases, leaving 11 bases between them. The CDR3 DNA follows: TGCGCCAGCAGCCCGGGCGGGCTCACTGAAGCTTTCTTT. Translating gives CASSPGGLTEAFF.

This rearrangement joins TRBV2 to TRBJ1-1, with D possibly matching TRBD1 (6 bases). With 5 bases removed from V and 6 bases from J, the gap between germline ends came to 19 bases. Looked up from germline, CDR1 is SNHLY and CDR2 is FYNNEI. The CDR3 is 15 amino acids. CDR3 residues: CASSLGQIVLSEAFF. Here the CDR3 DNA reads TGTGCCAGCAGTTTAGGACAGATAGTTTTGTCTGAAGCTTTCTTT.

CDR3 protein: CASSVDVVGGPQHF. In DNA form, the CDR3 reads TGTGCCAGCAGCGTAGACGTAGTCGGGGGGCCCCAGCATTTT. This chain joins TRBV9 and TRBJ1-5, with D possibly TRBD1 on 5 matching bases. From germline, CDR1 is SGDLS and CDR2 YYNGEE. The V end lost 0 bases, the J end lost 9 bases, and 13 bases lay between the germline ends. The CDR3 covers 14 residues.

The rearrangement uses TRBV28 and TRBJ1-4; 7 bases fit TRBD1. CDR1 MDHEN and CDR2 SYDVKM come from the germline V gene. This CDR3 spans 14 amino acids. The V gene end was trimmed by 1 base and the J gene end by 8 bases; junction bases not matched to a gene: 4. Here the CDR3 reads CASSLFARGEKLFF. The DNA for the CDR3 is TGTGCCAGCAGTTTATTCGCCAGGGGGGAAAAACTGTTTTTT.

The DNA for the CDR3 is TGTGCCAGTAGTTGGGTTCCTAGCGGGGGGAAAGAGACCCAGTACTTC. Translation: CASSWVPSGGKETQYF. The chain employs TRBV19 and TRBJ2-5, with 11 bases that match TRBD2. The junction had 8 bases not matched to a gene; V was cut back by 5 bases and J by 3 bases. The CDR3 contains 16 residues. Germline CDR1 LNHDA, CDR2 SQIVND (reference sequence).

The V and J genes are TRBV5-5 and TRBJ2-3; 7 positions agree with TRBD2. Germline V gene data show CDR1 as SGHKS and CDR2 as YYEKEE (reference sequence). J lost 2 bases, V lost 4 bases, and 13 bases had no gene match. CDR3 length: 17 residues. CDR3 residues: CASSLRSGAGHTDTQYF. In nucleotides, the CDR3 is TGTGCCAGCAGCCTCAGGAGCGGGGCCGGGCACACAGATACGCAGTATTTT.

V and J are TRBV6-2 or TRBV6-3 and TRBJ1-2, with a weak D call TRBD1 (5 bases). Germline V gene sequence: CDR1 MNHEY, CDR2 SVGEGT. Between the trimmed V and J ends, which lost 0 bases and 3 bases, there was a span of 11 bases. The CDR3 covers 15 residues. CDR3 nucleotides: TGTGCCAGCAGTTACTCGGGGCAGTTCTACTATGGCTACACCTTC. It is translated as CASSYSGQFYYGYTF.

The chain recombines TRBV5-4 with TRBJ1-1; D is ambiguous. The CDR3 length is 15 residues. Germline lookup yields CDR1 SGHNT and CDR2 YYREEE (reference sequence). V lost 0 bases to trimming and J lost 1 base, with 10 bases between them. The CDR3 region has the DNA TGTGCCAGCAGCTTGGTTGAGGGCCGGAACACTGAAGCTTTCTTT. Translation: CASSLVEGRNTEAFF.

The chain employs TRBV29-1 and TRBJ2-1, with 10 bases identical to TRBD2. The V and J ends lost 6 bases and 8 bases, in that order; junction bases with no gene match: 10. Germline CDR1 is SQVTM and CDR2 is ANQGSEA. The CDR3 sequence is 14 residues long. CDR3 nucleotide sequence: TGCAGCGTGGCGGGACTAGCGCCTTTGGATGAGCAGTTCTTC. Its protein is CSVAGLAPLDEQFF.

This sequence joins TRBV13 and TRBJ2-2; 8 bases are a match to TRBD2. V was clipped by 6 bases and J by 4 bases; unmatched bases: 13. Germline CDR1 PRHDT, CDR2 FYEKMQ (reference sequence). CDR3 length equals 17 residues. CDR3 sequence reads: CASRYSLAGRSTGELFF. The CDR3 DNA sequence: TGTGCCAGCAGATATTCTTTAGCGGGGCGAAGCACCGGGGAGCTGTTTTTT.

In its sample, this clone was seen a few times. DNA of the CDR3: TGTGCCAGCAGTAATGGACAGAGCACAGATACGCAGTATTTT. Protein product: CASSNGQSTDTQYF. The chain couples TRBV6-5 to TRBJ2-3; tentative D call: TRBD1 (6 bases). V lost 5 bases and J lost 0, with 9 bases in between. This CDR3 region has 14 residues. Germline V gene data show CDR1 as MNHEY and CDR2 as SVGAGI.

This clone was counted a few times. This chain uses TRBV7-2 with TRBJ2-5, with a possible D match to TRBD2 (5 bases). Deletions cut 4 bases from V and 9 bases from J, with 15 bases between. There are 13 residues in the CDR3. The germline gives CDR1 SGHTA, CDR2 FQGNSA. The CDR3 sequence is CASSSGLPTAQYF. The CDR3 nucleotides are TGTGCCAGCAGCTCTGGACTCCCGACGGCCCAGTACTTC.

This clone appeared a single time. The CDR3 is CASSLDGTGIAPQHF. CDR3 nucleotide sequence: TGTGCCAGCAGCTTAGATGGGACAGGCATAGCGCCCCAGCATTTT. The J gene is TRBJ1-5, the V gene TRBV7-2; 8 bases are shared with TRBD1. Germline V gene sequence: CDR1 SGHTA, CDR2 FQGNSA. V was clipped by 1 base and J by 9 bases; unmatched bases: 8. CDR3 length: 15 residues.

V usage is TRBV4-1 and J usage is TRBJ2-1; tentatively, D is TRBD1 (6 bases). The germline V gene has CDR1 MGHRA and CDR2 YSYEKL. The germline V and J ends were trimmed by 0 bases and 6 bases, with 18 bases remaining between them. This CDR3 is built from 17 residues. The CDR3 loop is CASSQEMGRGRSNEQFF. The CDR3 nucleotides read TGCGCCAGCAGCCAAGAAATGGGCAGGGGAAGGAGCAATGAGCAGTTCTTC.

The chain has TRBV28 and TRBJ1-4, with TRBD1 as a possible D gene (5 bases). V lost 2 bases, J lost 8 bases, and 9 bases lay in between. The germline V gene encodes CDR1 MDHEN and CDR2 SYDVKM. This CDR3 comprises 13 residues. The CDR3 spells CASSLGGSEKLFF. CDR3 DNA sequence: TGTGCCAGCAGTTTAGGGGGGTCGGAAAAACTGTTTTTT.

The rearrangement uses TRBV7-8 and TRBJ2-3; 7 nucleotides align to TRBD2. Germline loops: CDR1 SGHVS, CDR2 FQNEAQ. V lost 7 bases, J lost 2 bases, and 12 bases stayed unmatched. The CDR3 covers 16 residues. This chain's CDR3 is CASTLYHGLDTDTQYF. DNA of the CDR3: TGTGCCAGCACCCTATACCACGGACTAGACACAGATACGCAGTATTTT.

The CDR3 sequence: CASSPTTGRNYGYTF. In DNA, the CDR3 is TGTGCCAGCAGTCCGACGACAGGTCGTAACTATGGCTACACCTTC. The chain employs TRBV27 and TRBJ1-2, with D tentatively TRBD1 (6 bases). CDR1 is MNHEY and CDR2 is SMNVEV in the germline V gene (reference sequence). The CDR3 is 15 residues long. Between the trimmed V and J ends, which lost 5 bases and 1 base, there was a span of 14 bases.

This chain connects TRBV6-5 to TRBJ2-7, with D maybe TRBD2 (6 bases). The V and J ends lost 2 bases and 0 bases respectively, with 11 bases between them. This CDR3 has 15 residues. From germline, CDR1 is MNHEY and CDR2 SVGAGI. CDR3 residues: CASSYGIGSSYEQYF. Written as DNA, the CDR3 is TGTGCCAGCAGTTACGGGATCGGGAGCTCCTACGAGCAGTACTTC.

The sample holds a few counts of this clone. This chain uses TRBV9 with TRBJ2-3, with D maybe TRBD2 (6 bases). In germline, CDR1 is SGDLS, CDR2 YYNGEE. Between the trimmed V and J ends, which lost 2 bases and 5 bases, there was a span of 9 bases. The CDR3 consists of 13 residues. CDR3 protein: CASSVFSGDTQYF. CDR3 in DNA: TGTGCCAGCAGCGTGTTTAGCGGAGATACGCAGTATTTT.

This rearrangement joins TRBV5-4 to TRBJ2-7, with 9 bases that match TRBD1. The CDR3 has 13 amino acids. The germline CDR1 and CDR2 sequences are SGHNT and YYREEE (reference sequence). Germline trimming cut 3 bases from V and 7 bases from J; bases unmatched to any gene: 5. The CDR3 bases are TGTGCCAGCAGCTCGGGGACAGGGTGGGAGCAGTACTTC. It encodes CASSSGTGWEQYF.

The V gene is TRBV6-5, the J gene TRBJ1-3; perhaps TRBD1 as D (6 bases). V lost 6 bases and J 4 bases, leaving 16 bases between the germline ends. Germline V gene data show CDR1 as MNHEY and CDR2 as SVGAGI. The length of the CDR3 is 15 residues. The CDR3 loop reads CASSSQGLGGNTIYF. CDR3 bases: TGTGCCAGCAGCTCACAGGGTCTGGGGGGAAACACCATATATTTT.

The rearrangement uses TRBV5-1 and TRBJ2-7; 8 nucleotides agree with TRBD1. The germline V gene encodes CDR1 SGHRS and CDR2 YFSETQ. V shed 4 bases, J shed 6 bases, and the junction held 6 bases outside the gene matches. The length of the CDR3 is 13 residues. The CDR3, as DNA: TGCGCCAGCAGCGAAAGGACAGGGTTCGAGCAGTACTTC. Encoded protein: CASSERTGFEQYF.

J is TRBJ2-7 and V is TRBV7-2; 9 positions agree with TRBD1. Germline CDR1 and CDR2: SGHTA and FQGNSA. Unmatched junction bases numbered 3, after V lost 3 bases and J lost 3 bases. The CDR3 loop spans 14 amino acids. CDR3 sequence reads: CASSFDRGIYEQYF. For the CDR3, the DNA is TGTGCCAGCAGCTTTGACAGGGGGATCTACGAGCAGTACTTC. The whole variable domain, remainder taken from reference TRBV7-2 and TRBJ2-7, is GAGVSQSPSNKVTEKGKDVELRCDPISGHTALYWYRQSLGQGLEFLIYFQGNSAPDKSGLPSDRFSAERTGGSVSTLTIQRTQQEDSAVYLCASSFDRGIYEQYFGPGTRLTVT.

The chain is built from TRBV7-9 and TRBJ2-3, with a possible D match to TRBD2 (5 bases). V lost 2 bases, J lost 1 base, and 13 bases lay in between. This CDR3 comprises 16 residues. Per germline, CDR1 SEHNR and CDR2 FQNEAQ (reference sequence). CDR3 DNA sequence: TGTGCCAGCAGCTTAAGAAGAGGGCGGGGCACAGATACGCAGTATTTT. This translates into CASSLRRGRGTDTQYF.

The rearrangement joins TRBV5-1 to TRBJ2-5; D might be TRBD1 (7 bases). Per the germline V gene, CDR1 is SGHRS and CDR2 is YFSETQ. V was cut by 3 bases and J by 5 bases, with 11 bases left in between. The CDR3 totals 13 residues. Here the CDR3 DNA reads TGCGCCAGCAGCTCCCAGGGGGGTGAGACCCAGTACTTC. This codes for CASSSQGGETQYF.

The chain is built from TRBV2 and TRBJ1-2, with 7 positions matching TRBD1. CDR1 and CDR2 (germline): SNHLY, FYNNEI. The V gene end was trimmed by 6 bases and the J gene end by 7 bases; junction bases not matched to a gene: 5. The CDR3 length is 12 residues. The CDR3 DNA reads as TGTGCCAGCAGCGTTTACAGGGGTGGCTACACCTTC. It is translated as CASSVYRGGYTF.